This T cell receptor beta chain was obtained from a study of blood T cell repertoires in COVID-19. Overall study: Collection of acute and convalescent COVID-19 samples took place in the United States, Italy and Spain.

Using immunoSEQ multiplex PCR, the repertoire was profiled, and TCRdb retains in-frame clones only, with some absent. In the table there are more than 300,000 clones, 92% of which are singletons. This CDR3 has 15 amino acids. Germline V gene data show CDR1 as MDHEN and CDR2 as SYDVKM. With 5 bases removed from V and 3 bases from J, the gap between germline ends came to 16 bases. Input material: PBMCs or T cells enriched from blood (not recorded which). J is TRBJ1-2 and V is TRBV28; possibly TRBD1 for D (6 bases). The TCR comes from a woman younger than 45 who had recovered from COVID-19. In DNA form, the CDR3 reads TGTGCCAGCAGTCCCTCTGGACAGCTTTACTATGGCTACACCTTC. It specifies CASSPSGQLYYGYTF.